This T cell receptor (beta chain) stems from a study of T cell changes during pregnancy in multiple sclerosis. CDR1 is SGHRS, CDR2 YFSETQ, per germline. CDR3 length equals 14 residues. The ends were cut back, 0 bases at V and 2 bases at J, with 9 bases in the middle. Using immunoSEQ multiplex PCR, the repertoire was profiled, and TCRdb retains in-frame clones only, with some absent. Here the sample spans about 94,000 clones, 85% to 95% being singletons. This material consisted of peripheral blood, taken after pregnancy. The receptor was isolated from a female donor with multiple sclerosis, enrolled in a pregnancy study. The chain uses TRBV5-1 and TRBJ2-7, with D perhaps matching TRBD1 (6 bases). DNA for the CDR3: TGCGCCAGCAGCTTGGTACAGGGAGCCTACGAGCAGTACTTC. Its translation: CASSLVQGAYEQYF.